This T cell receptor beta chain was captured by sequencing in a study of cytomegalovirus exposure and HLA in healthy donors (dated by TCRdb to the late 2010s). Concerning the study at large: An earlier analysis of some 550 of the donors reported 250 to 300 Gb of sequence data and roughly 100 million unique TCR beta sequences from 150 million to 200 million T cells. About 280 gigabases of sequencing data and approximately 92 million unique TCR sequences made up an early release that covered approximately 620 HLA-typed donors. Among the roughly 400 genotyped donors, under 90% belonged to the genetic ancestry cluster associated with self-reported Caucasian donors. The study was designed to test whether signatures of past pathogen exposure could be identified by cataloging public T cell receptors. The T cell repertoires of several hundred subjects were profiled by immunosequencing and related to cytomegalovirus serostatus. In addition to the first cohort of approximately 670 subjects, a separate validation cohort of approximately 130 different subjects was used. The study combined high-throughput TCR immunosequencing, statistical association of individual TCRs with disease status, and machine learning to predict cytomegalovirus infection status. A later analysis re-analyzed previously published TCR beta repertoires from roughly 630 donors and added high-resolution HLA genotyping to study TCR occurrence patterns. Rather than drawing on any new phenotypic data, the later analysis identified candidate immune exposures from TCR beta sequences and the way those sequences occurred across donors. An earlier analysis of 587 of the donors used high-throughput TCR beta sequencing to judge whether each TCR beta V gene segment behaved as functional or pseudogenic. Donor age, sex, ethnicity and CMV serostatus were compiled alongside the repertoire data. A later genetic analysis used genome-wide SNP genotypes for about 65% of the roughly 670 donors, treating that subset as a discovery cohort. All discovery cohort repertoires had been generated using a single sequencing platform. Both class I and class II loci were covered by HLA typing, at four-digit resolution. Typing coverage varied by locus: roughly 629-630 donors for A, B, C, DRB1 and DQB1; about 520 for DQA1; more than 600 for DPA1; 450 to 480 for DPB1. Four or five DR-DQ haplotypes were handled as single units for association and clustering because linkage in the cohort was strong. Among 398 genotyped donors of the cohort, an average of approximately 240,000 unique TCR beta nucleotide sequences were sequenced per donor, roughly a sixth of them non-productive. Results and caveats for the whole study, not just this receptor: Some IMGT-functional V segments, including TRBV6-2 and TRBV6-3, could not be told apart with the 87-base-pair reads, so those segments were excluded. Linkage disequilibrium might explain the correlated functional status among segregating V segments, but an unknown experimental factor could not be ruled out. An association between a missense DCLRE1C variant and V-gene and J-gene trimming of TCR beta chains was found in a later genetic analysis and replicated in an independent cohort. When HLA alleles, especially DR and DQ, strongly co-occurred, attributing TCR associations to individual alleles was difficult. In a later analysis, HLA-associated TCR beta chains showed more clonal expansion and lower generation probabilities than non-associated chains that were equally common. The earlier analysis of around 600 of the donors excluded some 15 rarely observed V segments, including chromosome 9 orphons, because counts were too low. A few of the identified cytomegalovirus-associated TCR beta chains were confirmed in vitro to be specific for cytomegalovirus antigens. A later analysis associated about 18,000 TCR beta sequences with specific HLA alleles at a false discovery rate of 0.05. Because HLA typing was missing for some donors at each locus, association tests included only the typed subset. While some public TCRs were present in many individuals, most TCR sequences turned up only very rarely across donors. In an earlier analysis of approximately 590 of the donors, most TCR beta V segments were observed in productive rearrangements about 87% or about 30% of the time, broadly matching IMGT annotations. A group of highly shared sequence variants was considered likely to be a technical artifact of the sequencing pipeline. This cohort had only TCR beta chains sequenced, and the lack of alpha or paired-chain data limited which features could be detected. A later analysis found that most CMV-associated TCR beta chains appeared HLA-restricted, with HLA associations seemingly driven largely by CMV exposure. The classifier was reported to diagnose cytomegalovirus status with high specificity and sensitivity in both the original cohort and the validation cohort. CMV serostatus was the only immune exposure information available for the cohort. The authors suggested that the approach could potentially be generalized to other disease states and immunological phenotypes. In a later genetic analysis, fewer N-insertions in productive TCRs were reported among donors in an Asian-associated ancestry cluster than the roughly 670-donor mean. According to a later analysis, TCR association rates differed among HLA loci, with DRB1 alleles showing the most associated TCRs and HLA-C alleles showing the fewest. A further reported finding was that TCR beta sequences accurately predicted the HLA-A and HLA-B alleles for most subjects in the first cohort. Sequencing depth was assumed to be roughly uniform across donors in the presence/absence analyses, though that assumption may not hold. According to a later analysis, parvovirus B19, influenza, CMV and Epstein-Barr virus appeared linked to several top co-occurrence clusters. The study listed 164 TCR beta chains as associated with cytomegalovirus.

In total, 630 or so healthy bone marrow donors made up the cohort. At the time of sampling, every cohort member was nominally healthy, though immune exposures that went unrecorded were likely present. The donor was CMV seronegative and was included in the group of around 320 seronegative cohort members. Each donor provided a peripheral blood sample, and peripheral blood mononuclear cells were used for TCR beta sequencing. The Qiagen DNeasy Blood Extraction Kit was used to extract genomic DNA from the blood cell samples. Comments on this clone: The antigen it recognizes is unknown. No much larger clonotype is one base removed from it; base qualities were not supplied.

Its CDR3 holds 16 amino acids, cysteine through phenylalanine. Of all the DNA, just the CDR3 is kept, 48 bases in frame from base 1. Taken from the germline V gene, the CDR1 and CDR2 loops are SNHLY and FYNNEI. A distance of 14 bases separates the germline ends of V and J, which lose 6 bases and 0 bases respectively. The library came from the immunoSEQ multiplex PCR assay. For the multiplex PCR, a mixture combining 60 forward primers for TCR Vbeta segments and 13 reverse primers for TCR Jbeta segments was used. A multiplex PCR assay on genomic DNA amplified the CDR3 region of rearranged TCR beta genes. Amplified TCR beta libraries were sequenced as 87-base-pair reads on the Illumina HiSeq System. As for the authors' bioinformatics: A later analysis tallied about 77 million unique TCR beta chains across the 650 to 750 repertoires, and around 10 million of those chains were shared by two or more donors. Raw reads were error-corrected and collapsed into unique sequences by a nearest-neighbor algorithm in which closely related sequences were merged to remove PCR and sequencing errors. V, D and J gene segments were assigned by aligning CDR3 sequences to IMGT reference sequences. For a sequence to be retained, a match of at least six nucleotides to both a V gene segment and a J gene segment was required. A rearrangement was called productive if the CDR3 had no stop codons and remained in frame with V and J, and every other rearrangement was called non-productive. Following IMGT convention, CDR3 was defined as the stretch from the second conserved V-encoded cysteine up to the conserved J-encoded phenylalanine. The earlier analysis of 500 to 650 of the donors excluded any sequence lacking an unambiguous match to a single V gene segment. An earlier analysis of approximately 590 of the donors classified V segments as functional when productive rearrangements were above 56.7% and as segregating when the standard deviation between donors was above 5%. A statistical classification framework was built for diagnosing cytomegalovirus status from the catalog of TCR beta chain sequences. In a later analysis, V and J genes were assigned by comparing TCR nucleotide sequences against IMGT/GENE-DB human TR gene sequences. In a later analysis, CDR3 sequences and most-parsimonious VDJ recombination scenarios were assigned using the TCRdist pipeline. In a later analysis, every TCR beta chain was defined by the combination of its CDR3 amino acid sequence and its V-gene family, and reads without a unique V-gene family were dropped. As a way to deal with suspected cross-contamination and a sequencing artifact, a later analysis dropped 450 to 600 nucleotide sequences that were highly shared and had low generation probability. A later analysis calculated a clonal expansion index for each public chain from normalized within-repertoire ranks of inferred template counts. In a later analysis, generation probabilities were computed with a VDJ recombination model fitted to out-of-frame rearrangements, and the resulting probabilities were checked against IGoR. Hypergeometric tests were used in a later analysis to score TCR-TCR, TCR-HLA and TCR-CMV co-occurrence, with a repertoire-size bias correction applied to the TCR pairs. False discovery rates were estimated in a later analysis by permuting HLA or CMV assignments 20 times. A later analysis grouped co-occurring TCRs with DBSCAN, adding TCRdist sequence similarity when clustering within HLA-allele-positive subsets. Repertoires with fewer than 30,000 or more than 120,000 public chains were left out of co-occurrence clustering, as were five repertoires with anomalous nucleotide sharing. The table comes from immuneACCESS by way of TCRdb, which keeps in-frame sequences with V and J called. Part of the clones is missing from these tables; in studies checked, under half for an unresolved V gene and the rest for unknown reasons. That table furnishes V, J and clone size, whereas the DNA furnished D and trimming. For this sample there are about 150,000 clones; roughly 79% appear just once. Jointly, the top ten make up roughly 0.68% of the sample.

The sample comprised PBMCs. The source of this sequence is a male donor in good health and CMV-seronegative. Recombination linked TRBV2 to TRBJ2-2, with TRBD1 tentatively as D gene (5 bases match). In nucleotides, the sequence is TGTGCCAGCAGCGTCATTAGGACATCGAACACCGGGGAGCTGTTTTTT. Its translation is CASSVIRTSNTGELFF.